The 21 T cell receptor beta chains listed next were all sequenced from one sample in a study of T cell repertoires in cytomegalovirus infection. Their target antigens are unknown. MiXCR, applied by TCRdb to the reads, yields one record per CDR3 protein. The sample lists about 770,000 distinct CDR3 sequences; 25% to 35% were seen once. The sample in question was cultured CD8+ T cells from PBMCs, obtained from culture after CMV antigen stimulation. These receptors all stem from a human donor in good health (CMV status not recorded). Some clones in this sample may be carry-over from other donors' samples.

The chain couples TRBV5-1 to TRBJ2-1; D not resolved. V was cut by 6 bases and J by 5 bases, with 6 bases left in between. This CDR3 is 11 amino acids long. The V gene's germline CDR1 is SGHRS and CDR2 YFSETQ. This CDR3 is CASTLDNEQFF. In DNA, the CDR3 is TGCGCCAGCACGCTAGACAATGAGCAGTTCTTC. The entire variable domain, with the rest obtained from reference TRBV5-1 and TRBJ2-1, is as follows: KAGVTQTPRYLIKTRGQQVTLSCSPISGHRSVSWYQQTPGQGLQFLFEYFSETQRNKGNFPGRFSGRQFSNSRSEMNVSTLELGDSALYLCASTLDNEQFFGPGTRLTVL.

The rearrangement uses TRBV15 and TRBJ1-1, with D maybe TRBD1 (5 bases). The CDR3 has 15 residues. V lost 0 bases and J lost 4, with 12 bases in between. Germline V gene sequence: CDR1 LNHNV, CDR2 YYDKDF (reference sequence). DNA of the CDR3: TGTGCCACCAGCAGAGATCGGTCGGGGACCACTGAAGCTTTCTTT. Its protein product is CATSRDRSGTTEAFF. The full variable domain, completed using reference TRBV15 and TRBJ1-1, is DAMVIQNPRYQVTQFGKPVTLSCSQTLNHNVMYWYQQKSSQAPKLLFHYYDKDFNNEADTPDNFQSRRPNTSFCFLDIRSPGLGDTAMYLCATSRDRSGTTEAFFGQGTRLTVV.

In this sample, this clonotype turned up a few times. The CDR3 is CASSQDRAQLNEQFF. CDR3 bases: TGTGCCAGCAGCCAAGACCGGGCTCAGTTGAATGAGCAGTTCTTC. The rearrangement uses TRBV7-9 and TRBJ2-1; D gene unclear. This CDR3 comprises 15 residues. With 5 bases removed from V and 7 bases from J, the gap between germline ends came to 18 bases. Looked up from germline, CDR1 is SEHNR and CDR2 is FQNEAQ (reference sequence).

The chain couples TRBV5-4 to TRBJ1-5; D might be TRBD1 (6 bases). The CDR3 spans 17 residues. Between the trimmed V and J ends, which lost 2 bases and 5 bases, there was a span of 20 bases. CDR1 is SGHNT, CDR2 YYREEE, per germline (reference sequence). This CDR3 reads CASSLEFTTGSDQPQHF. In DNA form, the CDR3 reads TGTGCCAGCAGCTTAGAGTTCACAACAGGGTCGGATCAGCCCCAGCATTTT.

The J gene is TRBJ2-1, the V gene TRBV2; 12 bases are a match to TRBD2. The CDR3 extends over 18 amino acids. V gave up 6 bases and J gave up 8 bases; unmatched junction bases: 17. Germline V gene sequence: CDR1 SNHLY, CDR2 FYNNEI. The CDR3 nucleotides read TGTGCCAGCAGGGACGGGCTAGCGGGGGGGCCTCGGCGAGATGAGCAGTTCTTC. Translated: CASRDGLAGGPRRDEQFF.

The V gene is TRBV27, the J gene TRBJ1-1; TRBD1 agrees at 9 bases. This CDR3 has 16 residues. The germline V gene encodes CDR1 MNHEY and CDR2 SMNVEV (reference sequence). The V segment lost 3 bases and the J segment 4 bases; nucleotides outside the gene matches: 9. The CDR3 DNA reads as TGTGCCAGCAGTTTGTTCTTGGACAGGGGAGGCACTGAAGCTTTCTTT. This translates into CASSLFLDRGGTEAFF.

This chain joins TRBV6-2 or TRBV6-3 and TRBJ2-5, with 7 bases aligning to TRBD2. The CDR3 is 14 residues long. Germline values: CDR1 MNHEY, CDR2 SVGEGT. V lost 6 bases to trimming and J lost 1 base; unmatched junction nucleotides: 5. The CDR3 bases are TGTGCCAGCAGGCAACTAGCGTTCCAAGAGACCCAGTACTTC. It specifies CASRQLAFQETQYF.

The sample holds a few counts of this clonotype. J is TRBJ1-1 and V is TRBV19, with D perhaps TRBD1 (6 bases). Germline V lookup: CDR1 LNHDA, CDR2 SQIVND (reference sequence). The CDR3 has 15 amino acids. V was pared by 6 bases and J by 0 bases, with 14 bases between. In nucleotides, the CDR3 is TGTGCCAGTAGCATCGGTAGGGGGATGAACACTGAAGCTTTCTTT. It yields the protein CASSIGRGMNTEAFF.

This clonotype was seen at least ten times. J is TRBJ2-1 and V is TRBV2, with 7 bases matching TRBD1. The germline V gene has CDR1 SNHLY and CDR2 FYNNEI. This CDR3 has 15 residues. V shed 2 bases and J 0 bases; nucleotides not matched to a gene: 1. The CDR3 here is CASSETGVSYNEQFF. In DNA form, the CDR3 reads TGTGCCAGCAGTGAAACAGGGGTCTCCTACAATGAGCAGTTCTTC.

Regarding this clonotype: Compared with germline, one end of the junction differs, possibly owing to a read error. The chain combines TRBV4-1 with TRBJ2-6, with D unresolved. The CDR3 spans 16 residues. Germline V gives CDR1 MGHRA, CDR2 YSYEKL. The CDR3: CASSQDRISGANVLTF. CDR3 in DNA: TGTGCCAGCAGCCAAGATCGTATCTCTGGGGCCAACGTCCTGACTTTC.

The chain combines TRBV29-1 with TRBJ2-1; 8 bases line up with TRBD2. Germline trimming cut 4 bases from V and 4 bases from J; bases unmatched to any gene: 6. CDR1 is SQVTM and CDR2 is ANQGSEA in the germline V gene. This CDR3 has 14 residues. CDR3 amino acids: CSVVSGGAYNEQFF. In DNA form, the CDR3 reads TGCAGCGTTGTATCGGGGGGGGCTTACAATGAGCAGTTCTTC.

This clonotype was seen a handful of times. This chain links TRBV7-8 with TRBJ2-1, with 12 bases lining up with TRBD2. CDR1 is SGHVS, CDR2 FQNEAQ, per germline. CDR3 length equals 17 residues. Trimming removed 5 bases from V and 8 bases from J; junction bases left unmatched: 13. CDR3: CASSARSWTSGEDEQFF. The CDR3, as DNA: TGTGCCAGCAGCGCTCGCTCTTGGACTAGCGGGGAGGATGAGCAGTTCTTC.

V and J are TRBV27 and TRBJ1-2; D unresolved. Germline V lookup: CDR1 MNHEY, CDR2 SMNVEV (reference sequence). V lost 3 bases and J 7 bases, leaving 18 bases between the germline ends. The CDR3 extends over 15 amino acids. CDR3 amino acids: CASSFTGSGAIGYTF. In DNA form, the CDR3 reads TGTGCCAGCAGTTTTACTGGCAGCGGCGCTATTGGCTACACCTTC.

The gene calls are TRBV27 and TRBJ2-1, with a possible D match to TRBD2 (5 bases). This CDR3 comprises 14 residues. The germline V gene encodes CDR1 MNHEY and CDR2 SMNVEV (reference sequence). Trimming pared 2 bases from V and 6 bases from J, leaving 11 bases between. For the CDR3, the DNA is TGTGCCAGCAGTTTAGGAGGCATCTTCAATGAGCAGTTCTTC. Its translation is CASSLGGIFNEQFF.

This clonotype was seen a handful of times. The rearrangement uses TRBV19 and TRBJ2-1; D is perhaps TRBD1 (6 bases). V was clipped by 6 bases and J by 4 bases, with 13 bases between them. The germline V gene encodes CDR1 LNHDA and CDR2 SQIVND (reference sequence). The CDR3 sequence is 14 residues long. The CDR3 coding sequence is TGTGCCAGTAGCACCCTCACAGGGTACAATGAGCAGTTCTTC. Translating it yields CASSTLTGYNEQFF.

The chain employs TRBV15 and TRBJ2-3; 10 bases are shared with TRBD1. The CDR3 runs 14 residues. CDR1 is LNHNV, CDR2 YYDKDF, per germline (reference sequence). With V trimmed by 6 bases and J by 4 bases, 4 bases remained unmatched. For the CDR3, the DNA is TGTGCCACCAGGGGGACAGGGGCCCCAGATACGCAGTATTTT. It codes for CATRGTGAPDTQYF.

V usage is TRBV19 and J usage is TRBJ2-1; TRBD1 might be the D (5 bases). V shed 8 bases and J shed 8 bases, with 16 bases lying between them. The CDR3 is 13 amino acids. CDR1 and CDR2 (germline): LNHDA, SQIVND (reference sequence). CDR3 sequence: CASGATGLDEQFF. The CDR3 DNA follows: TGTGCCAGTGGAGCCACAGGCCTCGATGAGCAGTTCTTC.

This clonotype showed up many times. The chain uses TRBV10-3 and TRBJ2-7; 8 bases match TRBD1. Germline CDR1 and CDR2: ENHRY and SYGVKD. Trimming took 0 bases from V and 5 from J; bases not matched to a gene: 6. The CDR3 contains 15 residues. Here the CDR3 reads CAISESGQGVNEQYV. The CDR3 region has the DNA TGTGCCATCAGTGAGTCTGGACAGGGAGTTAACGAGCAGTACGTC.

The genes are TRBV7-9 and TRBJ2-7; no definite D call. The CDR3 loop spans 14 amino acids. V was cut by 2 bases and J by 4 bases, with 12 bases left in between. The germline gives CDR1 SEHNR, CDR2 FQNEAQ (reference sequence). This CDR3 is CASSLPTSPYEQYF. CDR3 DNA: TGTGCCAGCAGCTTACCGACAAGCCCTTACGAGCAGTACTTC.

This clonotype occurred a few times. V usage is TRBV5-5 and J usage is TRBJ2-2; 11 nucleotides align to TRBD2. The CDR3 runs to 19 residues. V lost 0 bases, J lost 4 bases, and 11 bases stayed unmatched. The germline V gene has CDR1 SGHKS and CDR2 YYEKEE (reference sequence). The CDR3: CASSLEVAGGQRITGELFF. The CDR3 coding sequence is TGTGCCAGCAGCTTGGAAGTAGCGGGGGGGCAAAGGATCACCGGGGAGCTGTTTTTT.

At least ten counts were recorded for this clonotype. This chain uses TRBV24-1 with TRBJ2-1; maybe TRBD1 (6 bases). Germline V gene sequence: CDR1 KGHDR, CDR2 SFDVKD. The length of the CDR3 is 14 residues. Trimming cost V 3 bases and J 4 bases, with 9 bases left between them. CDR3 coding DNA: TGTGCCACCAGTGATGCGGACAGTTACAATGAGCAGTTCTTC. This sequence encodes CATSDADSYNEQFF.